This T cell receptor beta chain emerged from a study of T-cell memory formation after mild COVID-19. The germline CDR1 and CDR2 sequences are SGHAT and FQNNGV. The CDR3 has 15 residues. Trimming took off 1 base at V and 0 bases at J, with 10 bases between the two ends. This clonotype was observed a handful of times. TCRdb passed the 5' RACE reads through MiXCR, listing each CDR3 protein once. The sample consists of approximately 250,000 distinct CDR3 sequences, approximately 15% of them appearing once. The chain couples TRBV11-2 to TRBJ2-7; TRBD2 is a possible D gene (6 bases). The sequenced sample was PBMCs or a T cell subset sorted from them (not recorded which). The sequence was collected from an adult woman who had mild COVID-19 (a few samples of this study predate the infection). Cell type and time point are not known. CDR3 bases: TGTGCCAGCAGCTTAGGGGACTCACTCTCCTACGAGCAGTACTTC. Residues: CASSLGDSLSYEQYF. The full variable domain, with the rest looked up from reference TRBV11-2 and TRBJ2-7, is EAGVAQSPRYKIIEKRQSVAFWCNPISGHATLYWYQQILGQGPKLLIQFQNNGVVDDSQLPKDRFSAERLKGVDSTLKIQPAKLEDSAVYLCASSLGDSLSYEQYFGPGTRLTVT.